This entry lists 18 T cell receptor beta chains sequenced from one sample in a study of cytomegalovirus exposure and HLA in healthy donors (TCRdb year 2017). The method behind the library was the immunoSEQ multiplex PCR assay. For the multiplex PCR, a mixture combining 60 forward primers for TCR Vbeta segments and 13 reverse primers for TCR Jbeta segments was used. The immuneACCESS repertoire file appears here via TCRdb, limited to in-frame rearrangements. These files lack a portion of the clones; in checked studies, under half of the deficit traces to unresolved V genes, and the cause of the others is not known. Counted in this sample were about 160,000 clones; around 75% of them appeared once. Almost 3% of the sample is in the top ten clones. Input material: PBMCs. The receptors were sampled from a woman in her forties or fifties in good health and CMV-seropositive.

The chain combines TRBV5-1 with TRBJ1-3; 9 nucleotides align to TRBD1. The CDR3 is 15 residues long. J gave up 2 bases and V 4 bases, and 4 bases lay outside the gene matches. CDR1 and CDR2 (germline): SGHRS, YFSETQ. CDR3: CASSRTGETGNTIYF. For the CDR3, the DNA is TGCGCCAGCAGCCGGACAGGGGAAACTGGAAACACCATATATTTT.

The V and J genes are TRBV2 and TRBJ1-1, with D possibly being TRBD1 (6 bases). Germline CDR1 SNHLY, CDR2 FYNNEI. Between the trimmed V and J ends, which lost 4 bases and 0 bases, there was a span of 9 bases. The CDR3 sequence is 14 residues long. This CDR3 reads CASSGTGLNTEAFF. The CDR3 DNA is TGTGCCAGCAGTGGTACAGGGTTGAACACTGAAGCTTTCTTT.

The V gene is TRBV7-8, the J gene TRBJ1-2; TRBD1 matches at 7 bases. Germline V lookup: CDR1 SGHVS, CDR2 FQNEAQ. CDR3 length: 16 residues. Germline trimming cut 0 bases from V and 8 bases from J; bases unmatched to any gene: 12. Here the CDR3 reads CASSLAIREGALGYTF. For the CDR3, the DNA is TGTGCCAGCAGCTTAGCGATTCGAGAGGGGGCACTCGGCTACACCTTC.

The chain recombines TRBV29-1 with TRBJ2-5, with 7 bases that match TRBD2. The V gene end was trimmed by 3 bases and the J gene end by 4 bases; junction bases not matched to a gene: 5. The CDR3 contains 13 residues. Germline CDR1 and CDR2: SQVTM and ANQGSEA. The CDR3 bases are TGCAGCGTTGATTCAGGCGGGGGAGAGACCCAGTACTTC. Amino acid sequence: CSVDSGGGETQYF. The variable domain in full, completed from reference TRBV29-1 and TRBJ2-5, reads SAVISQKPSRDICQRGTSLTIQCQVDSQVTMMFWYRQQPGQSLTLIATANQGSEATYESGFVIDKFPISRPNLTFSTLTVSNMSPEDSSIYLCSVDSGGGETQYFGPGTRLLVL.

The V gene is TRBV2, the J gene TRBJ2-5, with 8 bases matching TRBD1. Germline CDR1 and CDR2: SNHLY and FYNNEI. Unmatched junction bases numbered 11, after V lost 1 base and J lost 7 bases. This CDR3 has 16 residues. The CDR3 loop reads CASSEGPRTGFGTQYF. In DNA, the CDR3 is TGTGCCAGCAGTGAAGGGCCGAGGACAGGGTTCGGGACCCAGTACTTC. Supplemented by reference TRBV2 and TRBJ2-5, the full variable domain reads EPEVTQTPSHQVTQMGQEVILRCVPISNHLYFYWYRQILGQKVEFLVSFYNNEISEKSEIFDDQFSVERPDGSNFTLKIRSTKLEDSAMYFCASSEGPRTGFGTQYFGPGTRLLVL.

The V call is TRBV5-1, the J call TRBJ1-1; TRBD1 matches at 8 bases. This CDR3 comprises 18 residues. Germline V gives CDR1 SGHRS, CDR2 YFSETQ. V shed 3 bases, J shed 4 bases, and the junction held 17 bases outside the gene matches. The CDR3 loop reads CASSSSDRVSRSGTEAFF. As DNA, the CDR3 is TGCGCCAGCAGCTCATCGGACAGGGTCTCCCGTTCGGGCACTGAAGCTTTCTTT. Full variable domain (missing parts from reference TRBV5-1 and TRBJ1-1): KAGVTQTPRYLIKTRGQQVTLSCSPISGHRSVSWYQQTPGQGLQFLFEYFSETQRNKGNFPGRFSGRQFSNSRSEMNVSTLELGDSALYLCASSSSDRVSRSGTEAFFGQGTRLTVV.

The rearrangement links TRBV7-2 to TRBJ1-2; D uncertain. This CDR3 spans 13 amino acids. Germline CDR1 SGHTA, CDR2 FQGNSA. Trimming pared 5 bases from V and 5 bases from J, leaving 12 bases between. This chain's CDR3 is CASSPSQFYGYTF. The CDR3 DNA sequence: TGTGCCAGCAGCCCATCCCAGTTTTATGGCTACACCTTC.

The chain couples TRBV5-6 to TRBJ2-7, with D tentatively TRBD1 (5 bases). Germline CDR1 SGHDT, CDR2 YYEEEE. This CDR3 spans 14 amino acids. V was clipped by 0 bases and J by 0 bases, with 7 bases between them. CDR3 in amino acids: CASSLGTHSYEQYF. The CDR3 bases are TGTGCCAGCAGCTTGGGGACACACTCCTACGAGCAGTACTTC.

The chain links TRBV11-2 to TRBJ2-5, with 9 bases aligning to TRBD1. V gave up 0 bases and J gave up 4 bases; unmatched junction bases: 3. The germline CDR1 and CDR2 sequences are SGHAT and FQNNGV. The CDR3 is made up of 15 amino acids. The CDR3 region has the DNA TGTGCCAGCAGCTTAGAGGACAGGGGTTCAGAGACCCAGTACTTC. It is translated as CASSLEDRGSETQYF.

On this clone: Distinct nucleotide sequences in the sample also encode this CDR3. V is TRBV30 and J is TRBJ1-4, with TRBD1 matching over 11 bases. The CDR3 is 17 amino acids. The ends lost 4 bases at V and 0 bases at J; junction bases unmatched: 7. Germline loops: CDR1 GTSNPN, CDR2 SVGIG (reference sequence). The CDR3 spells CAWTPGQGDATNEKLFF. CDR3 in DNA: TGTGCCTGGACCCCGGGACAGGGGGATGCAACTAATGAAAAACTGTTTTTT.

This clone has a handful of counts. The chain combines TRBV19 with TRBJ1-6, with D possibly TRBD1 on 6 matching bases. With 3 bases removed from V and 7 bases from J, the gap between germline ends came to 10 bases. The length of the CDR3 is 14 residues. The V gene's germline CDR1 is LNHDA and CDR2 SQIVND (reference sequence). The CDR3 loop is CASSIPGANSPLHF. The CDR3 DNA sequence: TGTGCCAGTAGTATCCCAGGGGCAAATTCACCCCTCCACTTT. The complete variable domain, with remaining parts taken from reference TRBV19 and TRBJ1-6, reads DGGITQSPKYLFRKEGQNVTLSCEQNLNHDAMYWYRQDPGQGLRLIYYSQIVNDFQKGDIAEGYSVSREKKESFPLTVTSAQKNPTAFYLCASSIPGANSPLHFGNGTRLTVT.

The rearrangement joins TRBV6-1 to TRBJ2-3; D gene unclear. CDR1 MNHNS and CDR2 SASEGT come from the germline V gene. The CDR3 spans 14 residues. Trimming stripped 3 bases from V and 1 base from J, with 8 bases between. CDR3 coding DNA: TGTGCCAGCAGTGACGGCCGGGGCACAGATACGCAGTATTTT. This gives the protein CASSDGRGTDTQYF.

This chain uses TRBV5-1 with TRBJ2-1; possibly TRBD1 for D (6 bases). Germline loops: CDR1 SGHRS, CDR2 YFSETQ. The CDR3 contains 18 residues. The V end was cut by 0 bases, the J end by 0 bases, with 16 bases between. CDR3 in DNA: TGCGCCAGCAGCTTGGAGAGCCCGCAGGGGAGCTCCTACAATGAGCAGTTCTTC. Its translation is CASSLESPQGSSYNEQFF.

The rearrangement links TRBV29-1 to TRBJ2-5; D may be TRBD1 (5 bases). The end of the DNA is better explained by TRBJ2-7, so the J call may be wrong. The CDR3 totals 12 residues. Germline-derived CDR1 and CDR2 are SQVTM and ANQGSEA. CDR3 loop: CSVEGRAYEQYF. In DNA, the CDR3 is TGCAGCGTTGAAGGCAGGGCCTACGAGCAGTACTTC.

The V and J genes are TRBV9 and TRBJ2-1; maybe TRBD2 (6 bases). Between the trimmed V and J ends, which lost 3 bases and 12 bases, there was a span of 22 bases. The CDR3 consists of 15 residues. Germline lookup yields CDR1 SGDLS and CDR2 YYNGEE. The CDR3 sequence is CASSASDYEIWGQFF. In DNA, the CDR3 is TGTGCCAGCAGCGCATCGGACTACGAGATTTGGGGGCAGTTCTTC.

The chain carries TRBV30 and TRBJ2-2; D is possibly TRBD2 (6 bases). There are 15 residues in the CDR3. V gave up 3 bases and J gave up 0 bases, with 11 bases separating them. In germline, CDR1 is GTSNPN, CDR2 SVGIG (reference sequence). In DNA, the CDR3 is TGTGCCTGGAGGGTGGGCGGGGCGAACACCGGGGAGCTGTTTTTT. Translation gives CAWRVGGANTGELFF.

The chain has TRBV2 and TRBJ2-5; perhaps TRBD2 as D (6 bases). The DNA end is a closer match to TRBJ2-7, so the J assignment may be wrong. This CDR3 has 14 residues. CDR1 and CDR2 from the germline V gene are SNHLY and FYNNEI. CDR3 residues: CASSVWRGSYEQYF. The CDR3 region has the DNA TGTGCCAGCAGTGTTTGGCGGGGCTCCTACGAGCAGTACTTC.

Concerning this clone itself: Within the sample, other DNA sequences also encode this same CDR3. The chain combines TRBV5-6 with TRBJ2-7; D unclear. Germline CDR1 and CDR2: SGHDT and YYEEEE. V lost 0 bases, J lost 1 base, and 5 bases lay in between. This CDR3 contains 13 residues. CDR3 nucleotide sequence: TGTGCCAGCAGCTTGGGCCAGTCCTACGAGCAGTACTTC. This codes for CASSLGQSYEQYF.